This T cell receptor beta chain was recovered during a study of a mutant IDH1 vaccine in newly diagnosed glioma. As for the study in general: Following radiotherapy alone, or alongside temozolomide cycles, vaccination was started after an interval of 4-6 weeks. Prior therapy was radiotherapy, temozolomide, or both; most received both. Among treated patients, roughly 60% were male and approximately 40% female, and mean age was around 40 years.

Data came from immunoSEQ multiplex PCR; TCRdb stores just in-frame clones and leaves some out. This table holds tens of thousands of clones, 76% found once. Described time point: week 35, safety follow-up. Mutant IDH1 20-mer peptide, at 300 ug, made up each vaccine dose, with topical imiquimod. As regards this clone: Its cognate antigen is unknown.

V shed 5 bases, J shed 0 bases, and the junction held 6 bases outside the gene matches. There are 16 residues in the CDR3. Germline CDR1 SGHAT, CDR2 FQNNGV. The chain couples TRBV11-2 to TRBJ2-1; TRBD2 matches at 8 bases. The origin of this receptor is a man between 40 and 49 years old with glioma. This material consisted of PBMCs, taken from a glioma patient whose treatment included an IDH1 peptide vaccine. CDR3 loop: CASSLTSGGSYNEQFF. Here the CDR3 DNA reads TGTGCCAGCAGCCTCACTAGCGGAGGCTCCTACAATGAGCAGTTCTTC.